These 30 T cell receptor beta chains were all obtained from the same sample, sequenced in a study of blood T cell repertoires in COVID-19. TCRdb's copy holds only in-frame clones and misses some; the assay was immunoSEQ multiplex PCR. The table has 140,000 to 150,000 clones, less than 90% seen once. Sequenced input: peripheral blood. Receptor source: a human donor in a cohort sampled during active COVID-19.

This clone turned up a few times. The chain recombines TRBV5-4 with TRBJ2-7, with a weak D call TRBD1 (7 bases). CDR1 is SGHNT, CDR2 YYREEE, per germline (reference sequence). There are 15 residues in the CDR3. Between the trimmed V and J ends, which lost 8 bases and 3 bases, there was a span of 21 bases. The chain's CDR3 is CASGRGGTVDYEQYF. Here the CDR3 DNA reads TGTGCCAGTGGCAGGGGCGGGACAGTAGACTACGAGCAGTACTTC. Complete variable domain (other parts from reference TRBV5-4 and TRBJ2-7): ETGVTQSPTHLIKTRGQQVTLRCSSQSGHNTVSWYQQALGQGPQFIFQYYREEENGRGNFPPRFSGLQFPNYSSELNVNALELDDSALYLCASGRGGTVDYEQYFGPGTRLTVT.

The chain joins TRBV5-4 to TRBJ1-1, with 7 bases that match TRBD1. The germline gives CDR1 SGHNT, CDR2 YYREEE (reference sequence). CDR3 length: 13 amino acids. The junction had 3 bases not matched to a gene; V was cut back by 4 bases and J by 3 bases. The CDR3 spells CASSPGQHTEAFF. The CDR3 coding sequence is TGTGCCAGCAGCCCGGGACAGCACACTGAAGCTTTCTTT. Filled out from reference TRBV5-4 and TRBJ1-1, the complete variable domain reads ETGVTQSPTHLIKTRGQQVTLRCSSQSGHNTVSWYQQALGQGPQFIFQYYREEENGRGNFPPRFSGLQFPNYSSELNVNALELDDSALYLCASSPGQHTEAFFGQGTRLTVV.

V usage is TRBV11-3 and J usage is TRBJ2-7, with a tentative D call TRBD1 (5 bases). This CDR3 has 12 residues. Germline V gene data show CDR1 as SGHNT and CDR2 as YENEEA. V gave up 10 bases and J gave up 3 bases, with 13 bases separating them. DNA of the CDR3: TGTGCCACTTCCTCAGACAGCTACGAGCAGTACTTC. It translates to CATSSDSYEQYF.

This clone has a handful of counts. The chain carries TRBV9 and TRBJ2-5, with D possibly being TRBD2 (6 bases). The CDR3 length is 15 residues. Germline lookup yields CDR1 SGDLS and CDR2 YYNGEE. V lost 4 bases to trimming and J lost 5 bases, with 18 bases between them. CDR3 amino acids: CASSPTGTRGETQYF. The CDR3 DNA reads as TGTGCCAGCAGCCCTACCGGGACTCGGGGGGAGACCCAGTACTTC.

This clone was seen just once. The chain recombines TRBV19 with TRBJ1-6; a weak D match, TRBD1 (6 bases). V lost 6 bases to trimming and J lost 7 bases, with 7 bases between them. Germline CDR1 and CDR2: LNHDA and SQIVND (reference sequence). The CDR3 loop spans 12 amino acids. This CDR3 reads CASSQGNSPLHF. DNA for the CDR3: TGTGCCAGTAGCCAGGGGAATTCACCCCTCCACTTT.

This chain joins TRBV2 and TRBJ2-1; TRBD2 aligns across 10 bases. CDR3 length: 14 amino acids. J gave up 4 bases and V 9 bases, and 6 bases lay outside the gene matches. Germline loops: CDR1 SNHLY, CDR2 FYNNEI. The CDR3: CASSLAGDYNEQFF. CDR3 DNA: TGTGCCAGTTCTCTAGCGGGGGATTACAATGAGCAGTTCTTC.

The chain employs TRBV4-3 and TRBJ2-7; tentatively, D is TRBD2 (7 bases). This CDR3 has 15 amino acids. Germline lookup yields CDR1 LGHNA and CDR2 YSLEER. V was clipped by 2 bases and J by 4 bases, with 15 bases between them. CDR3 residues: CASSQMGAGAYEQYF. Here the CDR3 DNA reads TGCGCCAGCAGCCAAATGGGCGCGGGGGCGTACGAGCAGTACTTC.

The CDR3 loop reads CASSLGRGARSNYGYTF. The CDR3 nucleotides are TGTGCCAGCAGTCTCGGACGGGGAGCCCGTTCTAACTATGGCTACACCTTC. The chain carries TRBV28 and TRBJ1-2; D call uncertain. Per the germline V gene, CDR1 is MDHEN and CDR2 is SYDVKM. This CDR3 has 17 amino acids. V was pared by 5 bases and J by 0 bases, with 19 bases between.

This chain joins TRBV5-1 and TRBJ2-3; 11 bases line up with TRBD2. V shed 3 bases and J 0 bases; nucleotides not matched to a gene: 3. CDR1 is SGHRS, CDR2 YFSETQ, per germline. The CDR3 loop spans 16 amino acids. The CDR3 here is CASSSTSGGSTDTQYF. Written as DNA, the CDR3 is TGCGCCAGCAGCTCCACTAGCGGGGGAAGCACAGATACGCAGTATTTT.

The chain combines TRBV9 with TRBJ2-3; D possibly corresponds to TRBD1 (5 bases). The germline gives CDR1 SGDLS, CDR2 YYNGEE. This CDR3 contains 14 residues. Trimming pared 0 bases from V and 6 bases from J, leaving 11 bases between. This chain's CDR3 is CASSVGVAGDTQYF. DNA for the CDR3: TGTGCCAGCAGCGTAGGGGTAGCAGGGGATACGCAGTATTTT.

The chain carries TRBV10-3 and TRBJ1-2; 11 bases agree with TRBD1. This CDR3 contains 13 residues. CDR1 is ENHRY and CDR2 is SYGVKD in the germline V gene. After removal of 6 bases from V and 7 bases from J, the junction contained 4 bases not matched to a gene. The CDR3 spells CAIRGQGDGGYTF. DNA for the CDR3: TGTGCCATCAGGGGACAGGGGGATGGTGGCTACACCTTC.

The chain joins TRBV27 to TRBJ2-3, with TRBD2 matching 9 bases. The CDR3 totals 12 residues. V trimming: 4 bases; J trimming: 9 bases; junction bases outside the gene matches: 2. Germline V lookup: CDR1 MNHEY, CDR2 SMNVEV (reference sequence). The CDR3 is CASSSSGGTQYF. Written as DNA, the CDR3 is TGTGCCAGCAGTTCAAGCGGGGGGACGCAGTATTTT.

This sequence joins TRBV7-2 and TRBJ2-4; 7 nucleotides match TRBD1. Germline V CDR1 and CDR2: SGHTA, FQGNSA. The CDR3 is 14 amino acids. Losses at the gene ends were 4 bases for V and 5 bases for J; bases not matched to a gene: 5. The CDR3 DNA follows: TGTGCCAGCAGCTCGCGACAGGGACAAAACATTCAGTACTTC. It specifies CASSSRQGQNIQYF.

This chain links TRBV7-2 with TRBJ1-2; 8 nucleotides match TRBD1. Germline V gene data show CDR1 as SGHTA and CDR2 as FQGNSA. J lost 0 bases, V lost 1 base, and 1 base had no gene match. The CDR3 sequence is 15 residues long. The CDR3 loop reads CASSLGTGPNYGYTF. The CDR3 nucleotides read TGTGCCAGCAGCTTAGGGACAGGGCCTAACTATGGCTACACCTTC.

This chain joins TRBV28 and TRBJ1-2; D call uncertain. The CDR3 has 13 residues. The V end was cut by 5 bases, the J end by 4 bases, with 11 bases between. The germline CDR1 and CDR2 sequences are MDHEN and SYDVKM. CDR3 loop: CASSMTTPYGYTF. CDR3 nucleotide sequence: TGTGCCAGCAGTATGACGACACCCTATGGCTACACCTTC.

This clone was counted a single time. In nucleotides, the CDR3 is TGTGCCAGCAGCCGACTAGCGGGGGGGCCGGGTGGCGAGACCCAGTACTTC. This sequence encodes CASSRLAGGPGGETQYF. This sequence joins TRBV5-6 and TRBJ2-5, with 14 positions matching TRBD2. This CDR3 has 17 amino acids. In germline, CDR1 is SGHDT, CDR2 YYEEEE. V lost 4 bases to trimming and J lost 5 bases; unmatched junction nucleotides: 10.

This chain joins TRBV18 and TRBJ2-3, with TRBD2 as a possible D gene (5 bases). Trimming pared 1 base from V and 0 bases from J, leaving 14 bases between. This CDR3 has 17 amino acids. The germline gives CDR1 KGHSH, CDR2 LQKENI. CDR3 protein: CASSPLAPGSSTDTQYF. Written as DNA, the CDR3 is TGTGCCAGCTCACCACTGGCGCCGGGGTCAAGCACAGATACGCAGTATTTT.

The gene calls are TRBV28 and TRBJ1-4; TRBD1 agrees at 8 bases. The CDR3 contains 13 residues. In germline, CDR1 is MDHEN, CDR2 SYDVKM. V was clipped by 8 bases and J by 6 bases; unmatched bases: 5. The CDR3 DNA sequence: TGTGCCAGCCGGACAGGGTTATATGAAAAACTGTTTTTT. Translated: CASRTGLYEKLFF. Variable domain in full (rest from reference TRBV28 and TRBJ1-4): DVKVTQSSRYLVKRTGEKVFLECVQDMDHENMFWYRQDPGLGLRLIYFSYDVKMKEKGDIPEGYSVSREKKERFSLILESASTNQTSMYLCASRTGLYEKLFFGSGTQLSVL.

The chain employs TRBV7-2 and TRBJ1-6; TRBD1 matches at 9 bases. The CDR3 is made up of 16 amino acids. J was trimmed by 7 bases and V by 0 bases; bases with no gene match: 4. The germline V gene encodes CDR1 SGHTA and CDR2 FQGNSA. The CDR3 loop reads CASSLAAGTGNSPLHF. CDR3 in DNA: TGTGCCAGCAGCTTAGCTGCGGGGACAGGGAATTCACCCCTCCACTTT. The full variable domain, with the rest looked up from reference TRBV7-2 and TRBJ1-6, is GAGVSQSPSNKVTEKGKDVELRCDPISGHTALYWYRQSLGQGLEFLIYFQGNSAPDKSGLPSDRFSAERTGGSVSTLTIQRTQQEDSAVYLCASSLAAGTGNSPLHFGNGTRLTVT.

This clone was observed a handful of times. V is TRBV4-3 and J is TRBJ2-3; D gene unclear. Germline values: CDR1 LGHNA, CDR2 YSLEER. Trimming pared 0 bases from V and 5 bases from J, leaving 15 bases between. The CDR3 length is 16 residues. The CDR3 region has the DNA TGCGCCAGCAGCCAAGAGTTGACACAACTGGGAGATACGCAGTATTTT. Translation gives CASSQELTQLGDTQYF.

This clone showed up just once. This chain joins TRBV5-6 and TRBJ2-5; 7 bases map to TRBD1. The CDR3 has 14 amino acids. The germline V gene has CDR1 SGHDT and CDR2 YYEEEE. V dropped 0 bases and J dropped 5; count of bases not matched to a gene: 4. The CDR3 coding sequence is TGTGCCAGCAGCTTGGGACAGGGAAGGGAGACCCAGTACTTC. As protein: CASSLGQGRETQYF.

The V and J genes are TRBV28 and TRBJ1-2, with 10 bases identical to TRBD1. The CDR3 runs to 13 residues. V was clipped by 6 bases and J by 5 bases; unmatched bases: 3. Germline assignment: CDR1 MDHEN and CDR2 SYDVKM. CDR3 loop: CASSPGQGYGYTF. DNA of the CDR3: TGTGCCAGCAGCCCGGGACAGGGGTATGGCTACACCTTC.

The genes are TRBV19 and TRBJ1-5; 7 bases match TRBD1. Germline loops: CDR1 LNHDA, CDR2 SQIVND (reference sequence). V lost 5 bases and J lost 7; bases outside the gene matches: 11. The CDR3 is 15 residues long. The CDR3 reads CASSFGQAFGQPQHF. The CDR3 nucleotides read TGTGCCAGTAGTTTCGGACAGGCGTTTGGGCAGCCCCAGCATTTT.

This clone appeared a single time. CDR3 DNA: TGTGCCAGTAGTACAGGGAAAGATACGCAGTATTTT. It yields the protein CASSTGKDTQYF. This chain joins TRBV19 and TRBJ2-3, with TRBD1 as a possible D gene (5 bases). The CDR3 is made up of 12 amino acids. Trimming took off 4 bases at V and 5 bases at J, with 7 bases between the two ends. In germline, CDR1 is LNHDA, CDR2 SQIVND (reference sequence).

This sequence joins TRBV6-5 and TRBJ1-5; 8 nucleotides line up with TRBD1. This CDR3 region has 14 residues. CDR1 is MNHEY, CDR2 SVGAGI, per germline. V lost 4 bases, J lost 4 bases, and 3 bases stayed unmatched. The CDR3 reads CASSSRQGNQPQHF. CDR3 coding DNA: TGTGCCAGCAGTTCCCGACAGGGGAATCAGCCCCAGCATTTT.

This clone was seen only once. The chain recombines TRBV7-8 with TRBJ1-4; D uncertain. The CDR3 has 14 amino acids. Between the trimmed V and J ends, which lost 5 bases and 8 bases, there was a span of 15 bases. Germline values: CDR1 SGHVS, CDR2 FQNEAQ. This CDR3 is CASSPRGRVEKLFF. In DNA, the CDR3 is TGTGCCAGCAGCCCTCGAGGGCGGGTGGAAAAACTGTTTTTT.

This clone was counted once. The chain links TRBV7-2 to TRBJ2-7, with 9 bases identical to TRBD1. Germline assignment: CDR1 SGHTA and CDR2 FQGNSA. The CDR3 is 16 amino acids. After removal of 1 base from V and 1 base from J, the junction contained 5 bases not matched to a gene. The CDR3 sequence: CASSLEPGQGSYEQYF. The CDR3 nucleotides read TGTGCCAGCAGCTTAGAGCCTGGACAGGGGTCCTACGAGCAGTACTTC.

J is TRBJ1-2 and V is TRBV28, with 7 nucleotides matching TRBD1. With V trimmed by 5 bases and J by 4 bases, 4 bases remained unmatched. Germline CDR1 MDHEN, CDR2 SYDVKM. This CDR3 is built from 13 residues. CDR3: CASSLGTAYGYTF. The CDR3 DNA reads TGTGCCAGCAGTCTTGGGACAGCCTATGGCTACACCTTC.

The chain combines TRBV13 with TRBJ1-2; D is unclear. CDR1 and CDR2 from the germline V gene are PRHDT and FYEKMQ (reference sequence). The CDR3 covers 14 residues. Trimming cost V 5 bases and J 6 bases, with 16 bases left between them. The CDR3 DNA sequence: TGTGCCAGCAGCCCCCCGCCACCGAGTCATGGCTACACCTTC. Translated: CASSPPPPSHGYTF.

V gene TRBV5-6 combines with J gene TRBJ1-5, with D unresolved. Per the germline V gene, CDR1 is SGHDT and CDR2 is YYEEEE. The CDR3 is 12 amino acids. Trimming removed 5 bases from V and 7 bases from J, with 10 bases in between. Written as DNA, the CDR3 is TGTGCCAGCAGGCGTAGAGGCCAGCCCCAGCATTTT. As protein: CASRRRGQPQHF. Full variable domain (rest looked up from reference TRBV5-6 and TRBJ1-5): DAGVTQSPTHLIKTRGQQVTLRCSPKSGHDTVSWYQQALGQGPQFIFQYYEEEERQRGNFPDRFSGHQFPNYSSELNVNALLLGDSALYLCASRRRGQPQHFGDGTRLSIL.